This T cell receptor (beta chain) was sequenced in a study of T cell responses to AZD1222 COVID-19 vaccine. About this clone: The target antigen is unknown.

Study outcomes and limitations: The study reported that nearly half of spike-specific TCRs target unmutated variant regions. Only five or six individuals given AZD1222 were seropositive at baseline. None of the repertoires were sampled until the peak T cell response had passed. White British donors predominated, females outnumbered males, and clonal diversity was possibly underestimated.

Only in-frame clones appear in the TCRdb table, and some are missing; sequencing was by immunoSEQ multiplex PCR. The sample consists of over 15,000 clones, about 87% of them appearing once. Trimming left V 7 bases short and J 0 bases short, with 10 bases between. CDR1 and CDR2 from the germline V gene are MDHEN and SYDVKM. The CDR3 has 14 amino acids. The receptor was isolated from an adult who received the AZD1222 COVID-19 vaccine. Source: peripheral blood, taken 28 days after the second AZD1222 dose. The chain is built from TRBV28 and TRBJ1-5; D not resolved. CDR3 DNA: TGTGCCAGCACCTACATCTATAGCAATCAGCCCCAGCATTTT. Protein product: CASTYIYSNQPQHF. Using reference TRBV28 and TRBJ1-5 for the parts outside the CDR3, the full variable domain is DVKVTQSSRYLVKRTGEKVFLECVQDMDHENMFWYRQDPGLGLRLIYFSYDVKMKEKGDIPEGYSVSREKKERFSLILESASTNQTSMYLCASTYIYSNQPQHFGDGTRLSIL.